This TCR beta chain was recorded in a study of shared clonotypes between healthy human individuals (dated by TCRdb to the early 2020s). Describing the broader study: A couple of women and a few men aged 18 to 49 years were included in the cohort. To increase sequencing depth and limit assay-specific biases, TCR repertoire library preparation and sequencing were carried out by different laboratories using diverse techniques. For each donor, CD4 naive and CD4 memory were each given three plates, CD8 naive was given two plates, and CD8 memory was given one plate. Per donor, leukapheresis produced somewhere between about 0.9 and 9.5 billion PBMCs. The study deeply sequenced blood TCR repertoires of five healthy adults to estimate repertoire size and the extent of clonotype sharing between individuals.

As concerns this clone: Its antigen remains undetermined. Per-base quality was not reported, and no clone a single base away is much larger than it.

Looking up the germline V gene (reference sequence) yields CDR1 SGHNT and CDR2 YYREEE. V is trimmed back by 3 bases and J by 5 bases, and the junction contains 6 bases that no gene match accounts for. Spanning cysteine to phenylalanine, the CDR3 consists of 15 amino acids. The only DNA kept is the CDR3, 45 bases in frame from the first base. Broader findings and caveats from the paper: Incomplete sequencing was indicated by rarefaction of sorted-subset datasets, despite the large sequencing depth. Sharing across a handful of donors was observed for approximately 5% of naive CD4, 3% to 4% of naive CD8, 2.3% of memory CD4, and around 0.4% of memory CD8 clonotypes. Because the study included only a small number of donors, the genetic and exposure-history diversity represented was limited. Pairwise subsampling indicated that sequencing depth was expected to affect the degree of clonotype sharing among donors. Naive subsets generally had larger estimated clonotype richness than memory subsets. Clonotypes shared by all four sorted-subset donors showed higher generation probabilities than non-shared clonotypes. Sampling was restricted to blood, and TCR repertoires in tissue are likely to differ from TCR repertoires in blood.

CD8 naive samples were obtained by positive selection for CCR7 among CD45RO-negative cells, yielding a CD45RA+CCR7+ population from which TemRA cells were excluded. Donors were healthy HIV-negative adults with no recently reported acute infections or vaccinations. Every donor was a Caucasian adult living in Nashville, Tennessee, USA. Blood was obtained by leukapheresis, after which PBMCs were separated by Ficoll-Histopaque density gradient centrifugation and cryopreserved in liquid nitrogen vapor phase. Analytical flow cytometry was used to check the purity and quantity of every magnetically sorted T cell population. From each sorted fraction, genomic DNA was isolated and quantified by UV absorbance on a Nanodrop 2000c. Using the deep immunoSEQ assay, TCR CDR3 regions were amplified from genomic DNA by multiplex PCR. Extracted genomic DNA from each cell subset was spread evenly across all wells of several immunoSEQ 96-well plates, with each plate serving as a replicate. Each replicate PCR for sorted subsets received about 220 ng genomic DNA, equal to roughly 30,000 T cell genomes. The purified libraries were quantified using a Qubit 3.0 fluorometer, sized with a Bioanalyzer 2100, and then quantified again using the KAPA Library Quantification kit. Each immunoSEQ 96-well plate was sequenced on its own single-read 150-cycle Illumina NextSeq 550 flow cell. As for the original processing: Because the immunoSEQ output included only junctional sequences and no quality scores, the filtering could not be the same as the filtering used for full-length reads. Sequences were annotated with PyIR, a Python wrapper for IgBLAST v1.9, and V/J genes and CDR3 were assigned using IMGT germline references. Reads were removed for weak V/J assignments (E-value above 1e-6), missing CDR3, stop codons, out-of-frame junctions, or ambiguous translated residues. V3J clonotypes were defined as sequences sharing an identical inferred V gene, J gene, and CDR3 amino acid sequence. Percentage overlap between repertoires was calculated by dividing the number of shared unique clonotypes by the size of the smaller repertoire. Richness of each repertoire was evaluated using RTK rarefaction, the Chao1 estimator, and Recon v2.1 estimates of unobserved clonotypes. Generation probabilities were computed with OLGA for all TCRbeta clonotypes obtained by the gDNA method from several donors. The table was pulled from immuneACCESS by TCRdb, which kept in-frame rearrangements only. Such tables lose some clones; where checked, under half of the loss comes from unresolved V genes, and the rest has no known cause. V, J and clone size were drawn from that table, and D and trimming were deduced from the DNA. This sample is represented by approximately 2,000,000 clones; over 85% of them were singletons. The ten largest clonotypes hold over 1.5% of the sample.

Sequenced input: naive CD8+ T cells from PBMCs. Interpreted using the paper, the cell subset or site label stands for: CD45RA+CCR7+. The sequence was obtained from a man between 18 and 29 years old in good health. Some clones in this sample may be carry-over from other donors' samples. The rearranged segments are TRBV5-4 and TRBJ2-5; 11 of the junction bases match TRBD2. The bases read TGTGCCAGCAGCTCATTAGCGGGAGGGGTGGAGACCCAGTACTTC. This is translated as CASSSLAGGVETQYF.